The T cell receptor (beta chain) under discussion was sequenced for a study of blood T cell repertoires in COVID-19. At the level of the study: Samples taken during acute and convalescent COVID-19 were collected in the United States, Italy and Spain.

Clones were read by immunoSEQ multiplex PCR, and TCRdb kept only the in-frame ones, dropping some. The table includes about 95,000 clones, approximately 84% detected once. Material for sequencing was peripheral blood. This receptor was taken from a human donor in a cohort sampled during active COVID-19.

The CDR3 region is CSASRGQGVTGELFF. DNA for the CDR3: TGCAGTGCTAGTAGGGGACAGGGGGTCACCGGGGAGCTGTTTTTT. The chain links TRBV20-1 to TRBJ2-2; 11 bases are shared with TRBD1. The V gene end was trimmed by 3 bases and the J gene end by 4 bases; junction bases not matched to a gene: 4. This CDR3 is 15 amino acids long. The germline gives CDR1 DFQATT, CDR2 SNEGSKA (reference sequence).